This T cell receptor beta chain was identified during a study of tumor and adjacent non-tumor tissue in lung cancer. Study details: The cohort had about a dozen adenocarcinoma, a couple of squamous cell and 1 small cell patients.

The library came from three nested PCR rounds adapted from ARM-PCR protocols. TCRdb passed the multiplex PCR reads through MiXCR, listing each CDR3 protein once. The data hold approximately 130,000 distinct CDR3 sequences, with roughly 64% observed a single time. To note about this clonotype: The antigen remains unidentified. No conserved phenylalanine or tryptophan is present at the end of the CDR3, so a read error is the likely explanation.

Germline V lookup: CDR1 DFQATT, CDR2 SNEGSKA (reference sequence). The CDR3 is 13 residues long. The template was RNA from unsorted bulk tissue. General observations from the study: Top 100 clones took a larger repertoire share in normal lung. Patients with more diverse tumor TCRs had worse survival. Tumor tissue had significantly higher TCR diversity than normal lung.

This sequence was found in a man aged 30 to 45 with non-small cell lung cancer. Sample: lung tumor tissue. The V and J genes are TRBV20-1 and TRBJ2-2; 8 bases match TRBD2. CDR3 DNA: TGCAGTACTAGCGGTCAGTCGACCGGGGAGCTGTTTTCT. The encoded protein is CSTSGQSTGELFS.